The following is a T cell receptor (beta chain) sequence with its context. Its matching antigen is unknown. This record belongs to a study of CD8 T cells in ankylosing spondylitis. Germline assignment: CDR1 SSHAT and CDR2 FNYEAQ (reference sequence). V was pared by 1 base and J by 3 bases, with 13 bases between. The CDR3 sequence is 15 residues long. General study findings and limits: Before this, some motif variants had been reported in reactive arthritis synovial fluid and blood. From matched ankylosing spondylitis synovial fluid, disease-linked clones were reportedly recovered at significantly enriched levels.

In TCRdb, the 5' RACE reads were re-called with MiXCR into one record per CDR3 protein. The sample carries under 250,000 distinct CDR3 sequences, over 9.5% recorded once. The TCR sequence derives from a male donor with ankylosing spondylitis or in good health (not recorded which). Specimen: blood, either unsorted or a sorted T cell fraction (not recorded which). This chain connects TRBV7-7 to TRBJ2-7; tentative D call: TRBD1 (6 bases). CDR3 DNA: TGTGCCAGCAGCTTAGGTCAGGGGCCAAACTACGAGCAGTACTTC. It is translated as CASSLGQGPNYEQYF.